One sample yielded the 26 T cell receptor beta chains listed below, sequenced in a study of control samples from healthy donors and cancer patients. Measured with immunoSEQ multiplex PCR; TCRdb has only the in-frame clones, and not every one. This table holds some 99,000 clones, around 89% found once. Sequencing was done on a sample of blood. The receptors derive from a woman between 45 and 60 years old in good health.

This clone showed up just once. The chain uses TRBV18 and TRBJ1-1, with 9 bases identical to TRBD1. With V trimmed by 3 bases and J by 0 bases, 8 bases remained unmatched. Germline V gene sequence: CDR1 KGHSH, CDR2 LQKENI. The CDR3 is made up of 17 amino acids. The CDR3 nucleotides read TGTGCCAGCTCACCCCGGACAGGGGAATTTATGAACACTGAAGCTTTCTTT. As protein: CASSPRTGEFMNTEAFF. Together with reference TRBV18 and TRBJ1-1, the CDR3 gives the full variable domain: NAGVMQNPRHLVRRRGQEARLRCSPMKGHSHVYWYRQLPEEGLKFMVYLQKENIIDESGMPKERFSAEFPKEGPSILRIQQVVRGDSAAYFCASSPRTGEFMNTEAFFGQGTRLTVV.

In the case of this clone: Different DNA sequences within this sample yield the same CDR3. The CDR3 region has the DNA TGTGCCAGCAGCTTAATGCTGAACACTGAAGCTTTCTTT. Its protein product is CASSLMLNTEAFF. J is TRBJ1-1 and V is TRBV7-3; D gene ambiguous. The V gene lost 1 base and the J gene lost 0 bases, with 3 bases spanning the gap. CDR3 length equals 13 residues. Germline V gene data show CDR1 as SGHTA and CDR2 as FQGTGA.

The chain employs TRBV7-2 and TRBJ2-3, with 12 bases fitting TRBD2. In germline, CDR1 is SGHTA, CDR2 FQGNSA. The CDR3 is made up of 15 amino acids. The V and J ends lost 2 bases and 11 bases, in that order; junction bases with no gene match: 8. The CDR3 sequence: CASSLPASGRGGQYF. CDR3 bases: TGTGCCAGCAGCTTACCCGCTAGCGGGAGGGGGGGGCAGTATTTT.

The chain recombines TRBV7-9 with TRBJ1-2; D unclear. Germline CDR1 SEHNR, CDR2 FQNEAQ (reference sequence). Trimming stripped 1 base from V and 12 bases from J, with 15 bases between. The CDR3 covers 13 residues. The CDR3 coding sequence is TGTGCCAGCAGCTTAGGTTCTGGTAGCGGGAACACCTTC. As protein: CASSLGSGSGNTF.

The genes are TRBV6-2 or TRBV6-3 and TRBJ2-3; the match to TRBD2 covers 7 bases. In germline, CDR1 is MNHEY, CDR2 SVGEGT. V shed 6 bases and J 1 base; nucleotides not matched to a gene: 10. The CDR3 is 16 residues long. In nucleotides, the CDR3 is TGTGCCAGCAGCCCGTATGTGGCGGGGGGCACAGATACGCAGTATTTT. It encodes CASSPYVAGGTDTQYF.

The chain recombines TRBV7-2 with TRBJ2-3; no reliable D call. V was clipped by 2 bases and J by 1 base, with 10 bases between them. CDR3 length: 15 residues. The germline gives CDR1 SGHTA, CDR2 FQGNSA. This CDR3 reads CASSLMYGGTDTQYF. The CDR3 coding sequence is TGTGCCAGCAGCTTAATGTACGGAGGCACAGATACGCAGTATTTT.

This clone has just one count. CDR3 sequence reads: CASSQDLANEQFF. In DNA, the CDR3 is TGCGCCAGCAGCCAAGACCTAGCGAATGAGCAGTTCTTC. This chain uses TRBV4-3 with TRBJ2-1, with D maybe TRBD2 (6 bases). The V end was cut by 0 bases, the J end by 7 bases, with 7 bases between. CDR3 length equals 13 residues. Germline lookup yields CDR1 LGHNA and CDR2 YSLEER.

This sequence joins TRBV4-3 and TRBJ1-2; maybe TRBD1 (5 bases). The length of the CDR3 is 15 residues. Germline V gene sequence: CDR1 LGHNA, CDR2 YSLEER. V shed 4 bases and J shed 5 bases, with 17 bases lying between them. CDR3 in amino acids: CASSPAAGSEYGYTF. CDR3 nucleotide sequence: TGCGCCAGCAGCCCGGCGGCAGGGTCGGAGTATGGCTACACCTTC.

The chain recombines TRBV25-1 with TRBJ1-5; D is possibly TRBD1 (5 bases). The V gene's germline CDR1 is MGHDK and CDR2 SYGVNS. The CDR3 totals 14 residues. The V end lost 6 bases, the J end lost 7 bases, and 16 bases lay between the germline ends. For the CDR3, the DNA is TGTGCCAGCAGCGGAACAGAGGGGCACCAGCCCCAGCATTTT. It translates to CASSGTEGHQPQHF.

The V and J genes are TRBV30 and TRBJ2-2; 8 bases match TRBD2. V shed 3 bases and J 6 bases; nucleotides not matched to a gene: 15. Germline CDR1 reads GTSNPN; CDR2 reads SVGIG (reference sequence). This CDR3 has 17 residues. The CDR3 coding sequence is TGTGCCTGGAGAAAATATCCGGGAGGGTCAGGGGCCGGGGAGCTGTTTTTT. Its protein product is CAWRKYPGGSGAGELFF.

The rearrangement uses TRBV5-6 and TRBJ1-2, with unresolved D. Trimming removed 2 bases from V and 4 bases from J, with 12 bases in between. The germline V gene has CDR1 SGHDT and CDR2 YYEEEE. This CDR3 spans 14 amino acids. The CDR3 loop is CASSLGDTFYGYTF. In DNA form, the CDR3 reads TGTGCCAGCAGCTTAGGTGACACGTTCTATGGCTACACCTTC.

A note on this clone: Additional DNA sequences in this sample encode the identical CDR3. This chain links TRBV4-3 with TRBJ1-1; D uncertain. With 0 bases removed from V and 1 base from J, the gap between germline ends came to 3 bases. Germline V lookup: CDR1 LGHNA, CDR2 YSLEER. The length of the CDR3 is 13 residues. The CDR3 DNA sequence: TGCGCCAGCAGCCAAGAATGGAACACTGAAGCTTTCTTT. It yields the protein CASSQEWNTEAFF.

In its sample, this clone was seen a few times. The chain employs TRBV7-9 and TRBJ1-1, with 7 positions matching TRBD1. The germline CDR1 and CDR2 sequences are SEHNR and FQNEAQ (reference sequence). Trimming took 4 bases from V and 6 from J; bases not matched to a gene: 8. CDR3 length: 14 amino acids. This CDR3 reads CASSSIQGRAEAFF. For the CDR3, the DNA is TGTGCCAGCAGCTCAATACAGGGGAGGGCTGAAGCTTTCTTT.

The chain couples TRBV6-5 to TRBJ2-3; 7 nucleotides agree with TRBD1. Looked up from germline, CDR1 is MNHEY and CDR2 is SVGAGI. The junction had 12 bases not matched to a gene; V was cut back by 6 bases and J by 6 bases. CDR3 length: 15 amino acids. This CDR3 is CASRRQGEGMDTQYF. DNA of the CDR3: TGTGCCAGCAGGCGACAGGGCGAGGGTATGGATACGCAGTATTTT.

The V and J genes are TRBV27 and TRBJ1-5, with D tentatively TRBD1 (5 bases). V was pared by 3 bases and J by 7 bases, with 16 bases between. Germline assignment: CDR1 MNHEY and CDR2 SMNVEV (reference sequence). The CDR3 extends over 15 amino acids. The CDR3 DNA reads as TGTGCCAGCAGTTTTGGCGGGGCCATGGGACAGCCCCAGCATTTT. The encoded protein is CASSFGGAMGQPQHF.

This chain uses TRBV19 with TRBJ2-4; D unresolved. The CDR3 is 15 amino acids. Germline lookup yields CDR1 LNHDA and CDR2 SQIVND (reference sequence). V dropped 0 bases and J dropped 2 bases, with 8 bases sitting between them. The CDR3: CASSIEGGSKNIQYF. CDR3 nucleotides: TGTGCCAGTAGTATAGAAGGCGGATCCAAAAACATTCAGTACTTC.

The CDR3 DNA sequence: TGTGCCAGCAGCTTACGGATCGACGGGATGGGCGAAGAGACCCAGTACTTC. It is translated as CASSLRIDGMGEETQYF. J is TRBJ2-5 and V is TRBV5-8; tentative D call: TRBD2 (5 bases). Per germline, CDR1 SGHTS and CDR2 YDEGEE. Deletions cut 2 bases from V and 3 bases from J, with 20 bases between. CDR3 length: 17 residues.

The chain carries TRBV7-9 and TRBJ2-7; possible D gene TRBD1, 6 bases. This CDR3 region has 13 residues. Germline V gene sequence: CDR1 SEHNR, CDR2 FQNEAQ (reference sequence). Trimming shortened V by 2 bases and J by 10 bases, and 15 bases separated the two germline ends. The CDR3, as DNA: TGTGCCAGCAGCTTAACCCCGAACAGGGAACAGTACGTC. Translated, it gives CASSLTPNREQYV.

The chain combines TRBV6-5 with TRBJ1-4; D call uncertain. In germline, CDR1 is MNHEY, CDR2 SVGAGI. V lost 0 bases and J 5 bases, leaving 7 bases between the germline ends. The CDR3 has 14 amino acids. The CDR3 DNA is TGTGCCAGCAGTTACTCCGCCGTGAATGAAAAACTGTTTTTT. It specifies CASSYSAVNEKLFF.

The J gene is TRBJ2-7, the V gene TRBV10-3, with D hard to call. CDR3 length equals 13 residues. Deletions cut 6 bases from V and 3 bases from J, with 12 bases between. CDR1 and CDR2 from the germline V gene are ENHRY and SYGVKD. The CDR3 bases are TGTGCCATCAGAGCAACGGCACACTACGAGCAGTACTTC. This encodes CAIRATAHYEQYF.

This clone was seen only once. The CDR3 DNA reads as TGTGCCAGCATGGAACCTAGCGGGGGGGAATCAGATACGCAGTATTTT. Translating it yields CASMEPSGGESDTQYF. This rearrangement joins TRBV2 to TRBJ2-3; the match to TRBD2 covers 12 bases. Germline V gene data show CDR1 as SNHLY and CDR2 as FYNNEI. This CDR3 is built from 16 residues. V shed 7 bases and J 4 bases; nucleotides not matched to a gene: 9.

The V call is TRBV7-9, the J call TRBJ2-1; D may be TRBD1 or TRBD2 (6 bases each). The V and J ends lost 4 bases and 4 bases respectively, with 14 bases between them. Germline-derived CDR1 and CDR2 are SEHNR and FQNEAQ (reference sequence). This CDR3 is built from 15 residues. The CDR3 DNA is TGTGCCAGCAGCTCCTACCCGGGGGCTTACAATGAGCAGTTCTTC. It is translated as CASSSYPGAYNEQFF.

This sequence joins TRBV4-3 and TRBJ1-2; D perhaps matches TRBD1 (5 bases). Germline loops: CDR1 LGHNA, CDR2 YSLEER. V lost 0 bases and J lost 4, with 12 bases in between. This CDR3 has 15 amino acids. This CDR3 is CASSQDLPGPYGYTF. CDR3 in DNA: TGCGCCAGCAGCCAAGATCTTCCAGGGCCCTATGGCTACACCTTC.

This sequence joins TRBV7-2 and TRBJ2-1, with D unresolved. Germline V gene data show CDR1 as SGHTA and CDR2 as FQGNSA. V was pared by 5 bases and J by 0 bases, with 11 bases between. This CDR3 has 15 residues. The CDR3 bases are TGTGCCAGCAGCCCGATCGGCGGCTCCTACAATGAGCAGTTCTTC. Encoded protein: CASSPIGGSYNEQFF.

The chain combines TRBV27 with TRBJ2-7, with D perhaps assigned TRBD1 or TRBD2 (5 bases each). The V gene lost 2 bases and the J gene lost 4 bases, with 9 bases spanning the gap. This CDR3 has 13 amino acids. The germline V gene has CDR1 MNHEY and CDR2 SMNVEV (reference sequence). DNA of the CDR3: TGTGCCAGCAGTTTACGTGAGGGGTACGAGCAGTACTTC. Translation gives CASSLREGYEQYF.

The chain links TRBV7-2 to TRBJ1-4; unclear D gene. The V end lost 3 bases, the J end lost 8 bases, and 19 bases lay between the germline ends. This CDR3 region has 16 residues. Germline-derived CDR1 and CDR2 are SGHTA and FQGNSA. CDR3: CASSLVSTAVGEKLFF. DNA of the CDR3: TGTGCCAGCAGCTTGGTCAGCACAGCAGTCGGGGAAAAACTGTTTTTT.